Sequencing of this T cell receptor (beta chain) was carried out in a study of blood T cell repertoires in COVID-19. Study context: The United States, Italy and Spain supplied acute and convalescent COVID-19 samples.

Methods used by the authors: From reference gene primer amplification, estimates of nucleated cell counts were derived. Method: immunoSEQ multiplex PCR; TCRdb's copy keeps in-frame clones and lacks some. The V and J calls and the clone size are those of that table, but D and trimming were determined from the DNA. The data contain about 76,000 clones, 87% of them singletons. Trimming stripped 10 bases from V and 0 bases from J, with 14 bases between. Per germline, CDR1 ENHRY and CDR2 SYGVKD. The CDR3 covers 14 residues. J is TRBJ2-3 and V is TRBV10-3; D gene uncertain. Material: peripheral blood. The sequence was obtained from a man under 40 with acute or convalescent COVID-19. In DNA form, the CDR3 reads TGTGCCACTGCGACTCCCGGTAGCACAGATACGCAGTATTTT. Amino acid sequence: CATATPGSTDTQYF.